A selection of T cell receptor beta chains follows, all from one sample in a study of OX40 agonist ivuxolimab in advanced cancers. Profiling relied on immunoSEQ multiplex PCR, and the TCRdb table lists in-frame clones only, not all of them. The table lists tens of thousands of clones, about 90% of them singletons. The input for sequencing was CD4+ or CD8+ T cells sorted from blood, taken in a trial of the OX40 agonist ivuxolimab. The receptors originated from an adult with an advanced solid tumor such as melanoma, head and neck, liver or kidney cancer. Each CDR3 is given with its conserved first and last residue. The D gene is left open where the match is weak. Only some rows state a clone size, as once, few, many or a class for expanded clones.

TRBV6-6,once,14,TRBJ2-3,.,CASNRGAGTDTQYF,TGTGCCAGTAACCGGGGGGCGGGGACAGATACGCAGTATTTT
TRBV5-4,.,13,TRBJ2-7,.,CASSLVGAVGQYF,TGTGCCAGCAGCTTGGTTGGGGCAGTGGGGCAGTACTTC
TRBV27,.,14,TRBJ1-2,.,CASSTGNEGYGYTF,TGTGCCAGCAGCACTGGAAATGAGGGGTATGGCTACACCTTC
TRBV5-1,once,14,TRBJ1-1,.,CASSLGTGSLEAFF,TGCGCCAGCAGCTTGGGTACAGGGTCACTTGAAGCTTTCTTT
TRBV28,.,13,TRBJ2-7,.,CASRTTPLGEQYF,TGTGCCAGCAGGACGACACCCCTAGGCGAGCAGTACTTC
TRBV19,.,17,TRBJ1-5,.,CASSIGQSARVNQPQHF,TGTGCCAGTAGTATAGGCCAGTCGGCCAGGGTAAATCAGCCCCAGCATTTT
TRBV18,.,16,TRBJ2-5,TRBD2,CASSPDLAGGRETQYF,TGTGCCAGCTCACCGGACCTAGCGGGAGGGCGAGAGACCCAGTACTTC
TRBV7-3,once,15,TRBJ2-3,.,CASSSPRDGTDTQYF,TGTGCCAGCAGCTCCCCTCGGGACGGCACAGATACGCAGTATTTT
TRBV5-6,.,14,TRBJ1-6,.,CASSPTSYNSPLHF,TGTGCCAGCAGCCCGACTTCGTATAATTCACCCCTCCACTTT
TRBV4-1,.,14,TRBJ2-5,.,CASRRTGFQETQYF,TGCGCCAGCAGACGTACAGGGTTCCAAGAGACCCAGTACTTC
TRBV30,.,14,TRBJ1-1,.,CASRRDRRNTEAFF,TGTGCCTCGAGGCGAGACAGGAGGAACACTGAAGCTTTCTTT